Listed below are T cell receptor beta chains from one sample, sequenced in a study of cytomegalovirus exposure and HLA in healthy donors. The data were produced by immunoSEQ multiplex PCR, yet TCRdb's version contains in-frame clones alone and is incomplete. The sample has tens of thousands of clones, approximately 90% seen once. The sequenced sample was PBMCs. The source of these receptors is a woman under 30 in good health and CMV-seronegative. The CDR3 runs from the conserved cysteine through the conserved F or W. Fields, in order: CDR3 DNA, CDR3 protein, V gene, clone size, D gene, J gene. D genes are given only for firm matches. Where a row states a size, it is once, few, many or the class of an expanded clone; other rows omit it.

cdr3_nt: TGTGCCAGCAGCCAAGAGCCAGGCCGAAACACTGAAGCTTTCTTT; cdr3_aa: CASSQEPGRNTEAFF; v_call: TRBV4-2; clone_size: -; d_call: -; j_call: TRBJ1-1
cdr3_nt: TGTGCCTGGAGTGTACTGCACGGGGTCGACGAGCAGTACTTC; cdr3_aa: CAWSVLHGVDEQYF; v_call: TRBV30; clone_size: -; d_call: -; j_call: TRBJ2-7
cdr3_nt: TGTGCCAGCAGCGAAAGGGACAGGGGTTTGGAAAAACTGTTTTTT; cdr3_aa: CASSERDRGLEKLFF; v_call: TRBV9; clone_size: -; d_call: TRBD1; j_call: TRBJ1-4
cdr3_nt: TGTGCCAGCAGTTACTCGATGCAGGCCGGTGGAACCATATATTTT; cdr3_aa: CASSYSMQAGGTIYF; v_call: TRBV6-5; clone_size: -; d_call: -; j_call: TRBJ1-3
cdr3_nt: TGTGCCTGGAGTGTACAGGGGGGGACAGGGATCCCCTACGAGCAGTACTTC; cdr3_aa: CAWSVQGGTGIPYEQYF; v_call: TRBV30; clone_size: -; d_call: TRBD1; j_call: TRBJ2-7
cdr3_nt: TGTGCCAGCAGTCAGACAGCTCAATCTGGAAACACCATATATTTT; cdr3_aa: CASSQTAQSGNTIYF; v_call: TRBV6-5; clone_size: -; d_call: -; j_call: TRBJ1-3
cdr3_nt: TGTGCCGAGTGCAAGACAGCGAATTCACCCCTCCACTTT; cdr3_aa: CAECKTANSPLHF; v_call: TRBV14; clone_size: once; d_call: -; j_call: TRBJ1-6
cdr3_nt: TGTGCCAGTAGTATGGGGACTAGCGGGGGGAATTTGGACAATGAGCAGTTCTTC; cdr3_aa: CASSMGTSGGNLDNEQFF; v_call: TRBV19; clone_size: -; d_call: TRBD2; j_call: TRBJ2-1
cdr3_nt: TGTGCCAGCAGCTCGACCGACAGGGCCGTCGGGTACAAGCAGTACTTC; cdr3_aa: CASSSTDRAVGYKQYF; v_call: TRBV7-9; clone_size: -; d_call: TRBD1; j_call: TRBJ2-7
cdr3_nt: TGTGCCAGCAGCTTAGAGCAGGCCAACATGAACACTGAAGCTTTCTTT; cdr3_aa: CASSLEQANMNTEAFF; v_call: TRBV7-2; clone_size: -; d_call: -; j_call: TRBJ1-1
cdr3_nt: TGTGCCAGCAGCGACGGGACAGACTACACCTTC; cdr3_aa: CASSDGTDYTF; v_call: TRBV7-9; clone_size: once; d_call: TRBD1; j_call: TRBJ1-2
cdr3_nt: TGTGCCAGCAGCTTAAAGCGGACTAGCGGGAGCACTGGGGCCAACGTCCTGACTTTC; cdr3_aa: CASSLKRTSGSTGANVLTF; v_call: TRBV7-3; clone_size: -; d_call: TRBD2; j_call: TRBJ2-6
cdr3_nt: TGCAGCGTTGCGGGGACTAGCGGGAGCAGGACCCAGTACTTC; cdr3_aa: CSVAGTSGSRTQYF; v_call: TRBV29-1; clone_size: -; d_call: TRBD2; j_call: TRBJ2-5
cdr3_nt: TGTGCCAGCAGCATAGGACTAGCCTACGAGCAGTACTTC; cdr3_aa: CASSIGLAYEQYF; v_call: TRBV11-2; clone_size: -; d_call: TRBD2; j_call: TRBJ2-7
cdr3_nt: TGCGCCAGCAGCCAAGATACCAGGGAGCAGTACTTC; cdr3_aa: CASSQDTREQYF; v_call: TRBV4-3; clone_size: once; d_call: -; j_call: TRBJ2-7
cdr3_nt: TGCAGCGTTGTGGCAGAAGTAACGAACTATGGCTACACCTTC; cdr3_aa: CSVVAEVTNYGYTF; v_call: TRBV29-1; clone_size: -; d_call: -; j_call: TRBJ1-2
cdr3_nt: TGCGCCAGCAGCGAACGGTCGGGTAATGAAAAACTGTTTTTT; cdr3_aa: CASSERSGNEKLFF; v_call: TRBV5-1; clone_size: -; d_call: -; j_call: TRBJ1-4
cdr3_nt: TGTGCCAGCAGCACGGGACTAGCGGTCTTCTTC; cdr3_aa: CASSTGLAVFF; v_call: TRBV5-4; clone_size: -; d_call: TRBD2; j_call: TRBJ2-1
cdr3_nt: TGTGCCAGTATTTTCCGGACAGGTTTGAGCGAGGAGCTGTTTTTT; cdr3_aa: CASIFRTGLSEELFF; v_call: TRBV19; clone_size: -; d_call: TRBD1; j_call: TRBJ2-2
cdr3_nt: TGTGCCAGCAGCTTACTATCGTTGGGGGGCACTGAAGCTTTCTTT; cdr3_aa: CASSLLSLGGTEAFF; v_call: TRBV7-2; clone_size: -; d_call: -; j_call: TRBJ1-1
cdr3_nt: TGCGCCAGCAGCCAACCCCGGGGTCAGCCATCCTTCGATGGCTACACCTTC; cdr3_aa: CASSQPRGQPSFDGYTF; v_call: TRBV4-1; clone_size: -; d_call: -; j_call: TRBJ1-2
cdr3_nt: TGCGCCAGCAGCCCTTTTTGGGGAGACGCCACTGAAGCTTTCTTT; cdr3_aa: CASSPFWGDATEAFF; v_call: TRBV4-1; clone_size: -; d_call: -; j_call: TRBJ1-1
cdr3_nt: TGTGCCAGCAGTGAAGACAGGAGCTCCTACGAGCAGTACTTC; cdr3_aa: CASSEDRSSYEQYF; v_call: TRBV2; clone_size: once; d_call: -; j_call: TRBJ2-7
cdr3_nt: TGTGCCAGCAGTTTGGGGCCCTTGCAGTACTTC; cdr3_aa: CASSLGPLQYF; v_call: TRBV27; clone_size: -; d_call: -; j_call: TRBJ2-7
cdr3_nt: TGTGCCAGCAGTTCGGTCCAGGGGGCCCTCACAGATACGCAGTATTTT; cdr3_aa: CASSSVQGALTDTQYF; v_call: TRBV28; clone_size: -; d_call: TRBD1; j_call: TRBJ2-3
cdr3_nt: TGCAGCGTTTTGTCAGGGGAAGAGACCCAGTACTTC; cdr3_aa: CSVLSGEETQYF; v_call: TRBV29-1; clone_size: -; d_call: -; j_call: TRBJ2-5
cdr3_nt: TGCGCCAGCAGCTTGGTGACAGAGTCTGGCTACACCTTC; cdr3_aa: CASSLVTESGYTF; v_call: TRBV5-1; clone_size: -; d_call: -; j_call: TRBJ1-2
cdr3_nt: TGTGCCAGCAGTTCCAGGCAGGGTTATCCCCAGTACTTC; cdr3_aa: CASSSRQGYPQYF; v_call: TRBV6-5; clone_size: once; d_call: -; j_call: TRBJ2-5
cdr3_nt: TGTGCCAGCAGTTCCGCCGGGACTAGCGGGGGATTTGGGGCAGATACGCAGTATTTT; cdr3_aa: CASSSAGTSGGFGADTQYF; v_call: TRBV27; clone_size: -; d_call: TRBD2; j_call: TRBJ2-3
cdr3_nt: TGTGCCAGCAGCTTCAGGGGGCTGAAAAACTACGAGCAGTACTTC; cdr3_aa: CASSFRGLKNYEQYF; v_call: TRBV5-4; clone_size: once; d_call: TRBD1; j_call: TRBJ2-7
cdr3_nt: TGTGCCAGCAGCGTAGGAGGGCACGGGGAGCTGTTTTTT; cdr3_aa: CASSVGGHGELFF; v_call: TRBV9; clone_size: -; d_call: -; j_call: TRBJ2-2
cdr3_nt: TGCAGCGTGGCTACAGGGATGGGTAACTATGGCTACACCTTC; cdr3_aa: CSVATGMGNYGYTF; v_call: TRBV29-1; clone_size: -; d_call: -; j_call: TRBJ1-2
cdr3_nt: TGCGCCAGCAGCCAAGAAGAGGCGGAGGGCTCCTACAATGAGCAGTTCTTC; cdr3_aa: CASSQEEAEGSYNEQFF; v_call: TRBV4-1; clone_size: -; d_call: -; j_call: TRBJ2-1
cdr3_nt: TGTGCCAGCAGTTACTCGAGACTCGTTGGGACCCAGTACTTC; cdr3_aa: CASSYSRLVGTQYF; v_call: TRBV6-5; clone_size: -; d_call: -; j_call: TRBJ2-5
cdr3_nt: TGTGCCAGCAGCGCCGGGACAGGGGACACAGATACGCAGTATTTT; cdr3_aa: CASSAGTGDTDTQYF; v_call: TRBV7-9; clone_size: once; d_call: TRBD1; j_call: TRBJ2-3
cdr3_nt: TGTGCCAGCAGCTTAGAGGCTAGCGGGAGCTACGAGCAGTACTTC; cdr3_aa: CASSLEASGSYEQYF; v_call: TRBV7-2; clone_size: -; d_call: TRBD2; j_call: TRBJ2-7
cdr3_nt: TGTGCCTCATCCAGGGGGGTGGTCACTGAAGCTTTCTTT; cdr3_aa: CASSRGVVTEAFF; v_call: TRBV30; clone_size: -; d_call: TRBD1; j_call: TRBJ1-1
cdr3_nt: TGCGCCAGCAGCTACGCAGCTAGCGGGGGGGCTTATGAGCAGTTCTTC; cdr3_aa: CASSYAASGGAYEQFF; v_call: TRBV4-3; clone_size: -; d_call: TRBD2; j_call: TRBJ2-1
cdr3_nt: TGTGCCAGCCGCGTGGCGGGACTAGCGGGAGGTCCTAACAGCACAGATACGCAGTATTTT; cdr3_aa: CASRVAGLAGGPNSTDTQYF; v_call: TRBV13; clone_size: -; d_call: TRBD2; j_call: TRBJ2-3
cdr3_nt: TGTGCCAGCAGCTTGCTCTCGGGGACACATGTTAGCTACGAGCAGTACTTC; cdr3_aa: CASSLLSGTHVSYEQYF; v_call: TRBV11-2; clone_size: -; d_call: -; j_call: TRBJ2-7
cdr3_nt: TGTGCCAGCAGCTTGCTAGCGGACCCCTACAATGAGCAGTTCTTC; cdr3_aa: CASSLLADPYNEQFF; v_call: TRBV9; clone_size: -; d_call: TRBD2; j_call: TRBJ2-1
cdr3_nt: TGTGCCAGCAGCTTATCCCCCGCACCGCCCACAAATACGCAGTATTTT; cdr3_aa: CASSLSPAPPTNTQYF; v_call: TRBV11-3; clone_size: -; d_call: -; j_call: TRBJ2-3
cdr3_nt: TGTGCCAGCAGCATCCGACAGGGCAGCGAAAACACCATATATTTT; cdr3_aa: CASSIRQGSENTIYF; v_call: TRBV7-9; clone_size: -; d_call: TRBD1; j_call: TRBJ1-3
cdr3_nt: TGTGCCATCACGGCGGAGAAGACTAACTATGGCTACACCTTC; cdr3_aa: CAITAEKTNYGYTF; v_call: TRBV10-3; clone_size: -; d_call: -; j_call: TRBJ1-2
cdr3_nt: TGTGCCAGCGCCCCCCGGTTGGGGGCTGGGCAAGAGACCCAGTACTTC; cdr3_aa: CASAPRLGAGQETQYF; v_call: TRBV5-6; clone_size: -; d_call: -; j_call: TRBJ2-5
cdr3_nt: TGCGCCAGCACCTCCACGGCAGGGTTCACTGAAGCTTTCTTT; cdr3_aa: CASTSTAGFTEAFF; v_call: TRBV5-1; clone_size: -; d_call: -; j_call: TRBJ1-1
cdr3_nt: TGTGCCAGCAGCGTAGGACCAGCGGGAGAGTACGAGCAGTACTTC; cdr3_aa: CASSVGPAGEYEQYF; v_call: TRBV9; clone_size: few; d_call: TRBD2; j_call: TRBJ2-7
cdr3_nt: TGTGCCAGCAGTGCGCTGAAGCGGGAATACACAGATACGCAGTATTTT; cdr3_aa: CASSALKREYTDTQYF; v_call: TRBV6-1; clone_size: -; d_call: TRBD2; j_call: TRBJ2-3
cdr3_nt: TGTGCCAGCAGTGGCGGCAGTTCGGACTATGGCTACACCTTC; cdr3_aa: CASSGGSSDYGYTF; v_call: TRBV2; clone_size: few; d_call: -; j_call: TRBJ1-2
cdr3_nt: TGCGCCAGCAGCTTGCGGGAGAACACAGATACGCAGTATTTT; cdr3_aa: CASSLRENTDTQYF; v_call: TRBV5-1; clone_size: -; d_call: -; j_call: TRBJ2-3
cdr3_nt: TGTGCCAGCAGCGTAGGACAGGTCAGCGGCGGGGAGCTGTTTTTT; cdr3_aa: CASSVGQVSGGELFF; v_call: TRBV9; clone_size: -; d_call: -; j_call: TRBJ2-2
cdr3_nt: TGTGCCAGCAGCTTAGTCTCTAGCGGGGGCAGCTCCTACGAGCAGTACTTC; cdr3_aa: CASSLVSSGGSSYEQYF; v_call: TRBV13; clone_size: -; d_call: TRBD2; j_call: TRBJ2-7
cdr3_nt: TGTGCCAGCACAGGACAGGGTTTAAGCAATCAGCCCCAGCATTTT; cdr3_aa: CASTGQGLSNQPQHF; v_call: TRBV2; clone_size: -; d_call: TRBD1; j_call: TRBJ1-5
cdr3_nt: TGTGCCTGGAGTGTAGCGGGAGTGGAGACCCAGTACTTC; cdr3_aa: CAWSVAGVETQYF; v_call: TRBV30; clone_size: -; d_call: TRBD2; j_call: TRBJ2-5
cdr3_nt: TGTGCCAGCAGTTTGATGACAGCGGGAGCAATCTACAATGAGCAGTTCTTC; cdr3_aa: CASSLMTAGAIYNEQFF; v_call: TRBV28; clone_size: -; d_call: TRBD2; j_call: TRBJ2-1